A selection of T cell receptor beta chains follows, all from one sample in a study of blood T cell repertoires in COVID-19. Clones were read by immunoSEQ multiplex PCR, and TCRdb kept only the in-frame ones, dropping some. The table lists a few hundred thousand clones, 88% of them singletons. Sequenced: PBMCs or T cells enriched from blood (not recorded which). These receptors were obtained from a young woman who had been exposed to COVID-19. CDR3s include the opening cysteine and the closing phenylalanine or tryptophan. The D gene is left open where the match is weak. Size tells how often a clone was seen (once, few, many) or the class of an expanded clone, and some rows leave it out.

d_gene: TRBD2; len: 15; abundance: NA; v_gene: TRBV7-2; j_gene: TRBJ2-1; CDR3aa: CASSSLANSYNEQFF; CDR3nt: TGTGCCAGCAGCTCACTAGCGAACTCCTACAATGAGCAGTTCTTC
d_gene: TRBD1; len: 16; abundance: NA; v_gene: TRBV9; j_gene: TRBJ2-7; CDR3aa: CASSVGGTDFPYEQYF; CDR3nt: TGTGCCAGCAGCGTAGGAGGGACAGATTTCCCCTACGAGCAGTACTTC
d_gene: NA; len: 15; abundance: NA; v_gene: TRBV2; j_gene: TRBJ1-6; CDR3aa: CASSEAFRGGSPLHF; CDR3nt: TGTGCCAGCAGTGAAGCGTTTAGGGGAGGTTCACCCCTCCACTTT
d_gene: TRBD1; len: 16; abundance: few; v_gene: TRBV3-1/TRBV3-2; j_gene: TRBJ1-2; CDR3aa: CASSHPRGQTGYGYTF; CDR3nt: TGTGCCAGCAGCCACCCTAGGGGACAGACGGGCTATGGCTACACCTTC
d_gene: TRBD1; len: 16; abundance: few; v_gene: TRBV5-6; j_gene: TRBJ2-2; CDR3aa: CASSLDDRVATGELFF; CDR3nt: TGTGCCAGCAGCTTGGATGACAGGGTCGCCACCGGGGAGCTGTTTTTT
d_gene: NA; len: 14; abundance: NA; v_gene: TRBV10-2; j_gene: TRBJ2-7; CDR3aa: CASSDGLHSYEQYF; CDR3nt: TGCGCCAGCAGTGATGGCCTCCACTCCTACGAGCAGTACTTC
d_gene: TRBD1; len: 14; abundance: NA; v_gene: TRBV27; j_gene: TRBJ1-1; CDR3aa: CASSFTGQRTEAFF; CDR3nt: TGTGCCAGCAGTTTCACGGGACAGCGGACTGAAGCTTTCTTT
d_gene: NA; len: 16; abundance: NA; v_gene: TRBV6-2/TRBV6-3; j_gene: TRBJ1-6; CDR3aa: CASSYKWGGGNSPLHF; CDR3nt: TGTGCCAGCAGTTACAAGTGGGGGGGCGGGAATTCACCCCTCCACTTT
d_gene: NA; len: 13; abundance: NA; v_gene: TRBV18; j_gene: TRBJ2-6; CDR3aa: CASHSSGANVLTF; CDR3nt: TGTGCCAGCCACAGCTCTGGGGCCAACGTCCTGACTTTC
d_gene: NA; len: 14; abundance: NA; v_gene: TRBV29-1; j_gene: TRBJ1-2; CDR3aa: CSVFPSRGGKRYTF; CDR3nt: TGCAGCGTATTCCCCTCTCGGGGAGGGAAACGCTACACCTTC
d_gene: NA; len: 14; abundance: once; v_gene: TRBV13; j_gene: TRBJ2-2; CDR3aa: CASSPSGRTGELFF; CDR3nt: TGTGCCAGCAGCCCCTCAGGGCGCACCGGGGAGCTGTTTTTT
d_gene: NA; len: 14; abundance: NA; v_gene: TRBV10-3; j_gene: TRBJ1-5; CDR3aa: CAISAGKQGQPQHF; CDR3nt: TGTGCCATCAGTGCGGGGAAACAAGGTCAGCCCCAGCATTTT
d_gene: TRBD2; len: 15; abundance: few; v_gene: TRBV7-9; j_gene: TRBJ2-2; CDR3aa: CASSLGLAGTGELFF; CDR3nt: TGTGCCAGCAGCTTAGGACTAGCGGGAACCGGGGAGCTGTTTTTT
d_gene: NA; len: 12; abundance: NA; v_gene: TRBV9; j_gene: TRBJ2-2; CDR3aa: CASSAYTGELFF; CDR3nt: TGTGCCAGCAGCGCTTACACCGGGGAGCTGTTTTTT
d_gene: NA; len: 12; abundance: few; v_gene: TRBV5-6; j_gene: TRBJ1-1; CDR3aa: CASSQGSTEAFF; CDR3nt: TGTGCCAGCAGCCAGGGGAGCACTGAAGCTTTCTTT
d_gene: TRBD1; len: 16; abundance: NA; v_gene: TRBV25-1; j_gene: TRBJ1-3; CDR3aa: CASSGTGAYSGNTIYF; CDR3nt: TGTGCCAGCAGTGGAACAGGGGCATATTCTGGAAACACCATATATTTT
d_gene: NA; len: 12; abundance: NA; v_gene: TRBV7-9; j_gene: TRBJ2-7; CDR3aa: CASTSTGYQQYF; CDR3nt: TGTGCCAGCACTTCGACAGGTTATCAGCAGTACTTC
d_gene: NA; len: 14; abundance: NA; v_gene: TRBV5-1; j_gene: TRBJ2-5; CDR3aa: CASSWGLSEETQYF; CDR3nt: TGCGCCAGCAGCTGGGGACTTTCCGAAGAGACCCAGTACTTC
d_gene: NA; len: 18; abundance: NA; v_gene: TRBV21-1; j_gene: TRBJ2-7; CDR3aa: CASSKPPGQGKCSYEQYF; CDR3nt: TGTGCCAGCAGCAAACCCCCGGGACAGGGTAAATGTAGCTACGAGCAGTACTTC
d_gene: NA; len: 16; abundance: NA; v_gene: TRBV7-2; j_gene: TRBJ2-5; CDR3aa: CASSLGAEARRETQYF; CDR3nt: TGTGCCAGCAGCTTGGGCGCGGAGGCCCGGCGGGAGACCCAGTACTTC
d_gene: NA; len: 15; abundance: NA; v_gene: TRBV3-1/TRBV3-2; j_gene: TRBJ2-4; CDR3aa: CASSQGGRAKNIQYF; CDR3nt: TGTGCCAGCAGCCAAGGGGGCAGGGCCAAAAACATTCAGTACTTC
d_gene: NA; len: 14; abundance: NA; v_gene: TRBV29-1; j_gene: TRBJ1-1; CDR3aa: CSAQGVNTNTEAFF; CDR3nt: TGCAGCGCCCAAGGGGTAAATACGAACACTGAAGCTTTCTTT
d_gene: NA; len: 12; abundance: NA; v_gene: TRBV21-1; j_gene: TRBJ2-2; CDR3aa: CASSTDTGELFF; CDR3nt: TGTGCCAGCAGCACGGACACCGGGGAGCTGTTTTTT
d_gene: TRBD1; len: 14; abundance: NA; v_gene: TRBV3-1/TRBV3-2; j_gene: TRBJ1-1; CDR3aa: CASSQVQGQSSAFF; CDR3nt: TGTGCCAGCAGCCAAGTACAGGGGCAGTCGTCCGCTTTCTTT
d_gene: NA; len: 15; abundance: NA; v_gene: TRBV6-5; j_gene: TRBJ1-2; CDR3aa: CASSPLPLTNYGYTF; CDR3nt: TGTGCCAGCAGTCCACTTCCCCTCACTAACTATGGCTACACCTTC
d_gene: NA; len: 15; abundance: NA; v_gene: TRBV30; j_gene: TRBJ1-5; CDR3aa: CAWSCNDRPNQPQHF; CDR3nt: TGTGCCTGGAGTTGTAACGACAGGCCCAATCAGCCCCAGCATTTT
d_gene: NA; len: 16; abundance: NA; v_gene: TRBV5-4; j_gene: TRBJ2-4; CDR3aa: CASSALPQGTKNIQYF; CDR3nt: TGTGCCAGCAGCGCACTGCCTCAGGGAACCAAAAACATTCAGTACTTC
d_gene: NA; len: 15; abundance: NA; v_gene: TRBV9; j_gene: TRBJ2-3; CDR3aa: CASSVEQGSTDTQYF; CDR3nt: TGTGCCAGCAGCGTAGAGCAGGGGAGCACAGATACGCAGTATTTT
d_gene: NA; len: 11; abundance: NA; v_gene: TRBV25-1; j_gene: TRBJ2-1; CDR3aa: CASAVENEQFF; CDR3nt: TGTGCCTCGGCTGTGGAGAATGAGCAGTTCTTC
d_gene: NA; len: 14; abundance: NA; v_gene: TRBV19; j_gene: TRBJ2-7; CDR3aa: CASSIGGITYEQYF; CDR3nt: TGTGCCAGTAGTATAGGAGGGATCACCTACGAGCAGTACTTC
d_gene: TRBD1; len: 16; abundance: few; v_gene: TRBV27; j_gene: TRBJ2-7; CDR3aa: CASSNLGGQGPYEQYF; CDR3nt: TGTGCCAGCAGTAATCTTGGGGGACAGGGGCCTTACGAGCAGTACTTC
d_gene: NA; len: 14; abundance: NA; v_gene: TRBV6-5; j_gene: TRBJ2-5; CDR3aa: CASSIGLSQETQYF; CDR3nt: TGTGCCAGCAGCATTGGACTATCACAAGAGACCCAGTACTTC
d_gene: TRBD1; len: 17; abundance: NA; v_gene: TRBV5-1; j_gene: TRBJ2-6; CDR3aa: CASSSQGTVAGANVLTF; CDR3nt: TGCGCCAGCAGCTCGCAAGGGACAGTCGCTGGGGCCAACGTCCTGACTTTC
d_gene: TRBD1; len: 14; abundance: NA; v_gene: TRBV7-9; j_gene: TRBJ1-2; CDR3aa: CASSFGTENYGYTF; CDR3nt: TGTGCCAGCAGCTTCGGGACAGAGAACTATGGCTACACCTTC
d_gene: TRBD1; len: 16; abundance: NA; v_gene: TRBV28; j_gene: TRBJ2-4; CDR3aa: CASSPTGVTAKNIQYF; CDR3nt: TGTGCCAGCAGTCCCACAGGGGTGACGGCCAAAAACATTCAGTACTTC
d_gene: NA; len: 15; abundance: NA; v_gene: TRBV9; j_gene: TRBJ2-7; CDR3aa: CASSVGQGDTYEQYF; CDR3nt: TGTGCCAGCAGCGTGGGGCAAGGAGACACCTACGAGCAGTACTTC
d_gene: NA; len: 14; abundance: NA; v_gene: TRBV10-2; j_gene: TRBJ1-1; CDR3aa: CASRSTGSVPEAFF; CDR3nt: TGCGCCAGCAGGAGCACAGGGTCCGTCCCTGAAGCTTTCTTT
d_gene: NA; len: 17; abundance: NA; v_gene: TRBV19; j_gene: TRBJ1-3; CDR3aa: CASSIGRQTLSGNTIYF; CDR3nt: TGTGCCAGTAGTATCGGGAGGCAGACTCTCTCTGGAAACACCATATATTTT
d_gene: NA; len: 15; abundance: NA; v_gene: TRBV19; j_gene: TRBJ1-3; CDR3aa: CASTRTPSSGNTIYF; CDR3nt: TGTGCCAGTACTCGGACACCGAGCTCTGGAAACACCATATATTTT
d_gene: TRBD2; len: 18; abundance: NA; v_gene: TRBV5-1; j_gene: TRBJ2-1; CDR3aa: CASSLVLAGESSYNEQFF; CDR3nt: TGCGCCAGCAGCTTGGTCCTAGCGGGAGAGAGCTCCTACAATGAGCAGTTCTTC
d_gene: TRBD1; len: 15; abundance: NA; v_gene: TRBV6-5; j_gene: TRBJ1-1; CDR3aa: CASRFLGQANTEAFF; CDR3nt: TGTGCCAGCAGATTTTTAGGACAGGCGAACACTGAAGCTTTCTTT
d_gene: TRBD1; len: 14; abundance: NA; v_gene: TRBV16; j_gene: TRBJ2-7; CDR3aa: CASSQGTGVYEQYF; CDR3nt: TGTGCCAGCAGCCAGGGGACAGGGGTGTACGAGCAGTACTTC
d_gene: TRBD2; len: 16; abundance: NA; v_gene: TRBV7-6; j_gene: TRBJ2-3; CDR3aa: CASSLVPSGHTDTQYF; CDR3nt: TGTGCCAGCAGCTTAGTACCTAGCGGCCACACAGATACGCAGTATTTT
d_gene: TRBD1; len: 16; abundance: NA; v_gene: TRBV24-1; j_gene: TRBJ2-7; CDR3aa: CATSDLVGQGTHEQYF; CDR3nt: TGTGCCACCAGTGATTTAGTCGGACAGGGGACCCACGAGCAGTACTTC
d_gene: TRBD2; len: 17; abundance: NA; v_gene: TRBV18; j_gene: TRBJ2-1; CDR3aa: CASSPLLAGEGKNEQFF; CDR3nt: TGTGCCAGCTCACCACTCCTAGCGGGAGAAGGGAAAAATGAGCAGTTCTTC
d_gene: NA; len: 11; abundance: NA; v_gene: TRBV5-6; j_gene: TRBJ2-1; CDR3aa: CASSAGGEQFF; CDR3nt: TGTGCCAGCAGCGCAGGAGGTGAGCAGTTCTTC
d_gene: TRBD2; len: 14; abundance: NA; v_gene: TRBV28; j_gene: TRBJ2-1; CDR3aa: CASNRLAQYNEQFF; CDR3nt: TGTGCCAGCAATAGACTAGCGCAATACAATGAGCAGTTCTTC
d_gene: TRBD2; len: 15; abundance: NA; v_gene: TRBV11-3; j_gene: TRBJ2-5; CDR3aa: CASSFAGGIGETQYF; CDR3nt: TGTGCCAGCAGCTTTGCGGGAGGGATAGGGGAGACCCAGTACTTC
d_gene: NA; len: 11; abundance: NA; v_gene: TRBV7-9; j_gene: TRBJ1-4; CDR3aa: CASTLNEKLFF; CDR3nt: TGTGCCAGCACCCTCAATGAAAAACTGTTTTTT
d_gene: TRBD2; len: 14; abundance: few; v_gene: TRBV10-3; j_gene: TRBJ2-5; CDR3aa: CAIRARGVQETQYF; CDR3nt: TGTGCCATCAGAGCCCGGGGGGTCCAAGAGACCCAGTACTTC
d_gene: TRBD2; len: 14; abundance: NA; v_gene: TRBV29-1; j_gene: TRBJ2-7; CDR3aa: CSVAGGQGPYEQYF; CDR3nt: TGCAGCGTTGCGGGGGGGCAGGGACCCTACGAGCAGTACTTC
d_gene: NA; len: 15; abundance: once; v_gene: TRBV18; j_gene: TRBJ2-1; CDR3aa: CASSPRTDSYNEQFF; CDR3nt: TGTGCCAGCTCACCTAGGACAGACTCCTACAATGAGCAGTTCTTC
d_gene: NA; len: 14; abundance: NA; v_gene: TRBV9; j_gene: TRBJ1-5; CDR3aa: CASSVGQGNQPQHF; CDR3nt: TGTGCCAGCAGCGTAGGACAGGGCAATCAGCCCCAGCATTTT